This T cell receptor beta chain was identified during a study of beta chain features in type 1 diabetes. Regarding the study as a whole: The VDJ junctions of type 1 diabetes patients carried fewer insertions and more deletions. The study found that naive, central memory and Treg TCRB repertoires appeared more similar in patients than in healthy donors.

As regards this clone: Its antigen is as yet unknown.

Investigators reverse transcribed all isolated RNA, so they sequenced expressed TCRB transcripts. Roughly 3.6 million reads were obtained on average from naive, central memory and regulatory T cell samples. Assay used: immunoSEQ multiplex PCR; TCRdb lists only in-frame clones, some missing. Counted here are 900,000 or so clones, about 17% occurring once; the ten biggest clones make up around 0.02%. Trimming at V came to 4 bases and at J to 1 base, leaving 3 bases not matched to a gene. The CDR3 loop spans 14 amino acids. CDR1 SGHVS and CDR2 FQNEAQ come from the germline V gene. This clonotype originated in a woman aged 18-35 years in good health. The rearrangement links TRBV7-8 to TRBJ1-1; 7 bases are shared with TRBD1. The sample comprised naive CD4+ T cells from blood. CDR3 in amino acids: CASSSWTGNTEAFF. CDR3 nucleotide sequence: TGTGCCAGCAGCTCGTGGACAGGGAACACTGAAGCTTTCTTT.